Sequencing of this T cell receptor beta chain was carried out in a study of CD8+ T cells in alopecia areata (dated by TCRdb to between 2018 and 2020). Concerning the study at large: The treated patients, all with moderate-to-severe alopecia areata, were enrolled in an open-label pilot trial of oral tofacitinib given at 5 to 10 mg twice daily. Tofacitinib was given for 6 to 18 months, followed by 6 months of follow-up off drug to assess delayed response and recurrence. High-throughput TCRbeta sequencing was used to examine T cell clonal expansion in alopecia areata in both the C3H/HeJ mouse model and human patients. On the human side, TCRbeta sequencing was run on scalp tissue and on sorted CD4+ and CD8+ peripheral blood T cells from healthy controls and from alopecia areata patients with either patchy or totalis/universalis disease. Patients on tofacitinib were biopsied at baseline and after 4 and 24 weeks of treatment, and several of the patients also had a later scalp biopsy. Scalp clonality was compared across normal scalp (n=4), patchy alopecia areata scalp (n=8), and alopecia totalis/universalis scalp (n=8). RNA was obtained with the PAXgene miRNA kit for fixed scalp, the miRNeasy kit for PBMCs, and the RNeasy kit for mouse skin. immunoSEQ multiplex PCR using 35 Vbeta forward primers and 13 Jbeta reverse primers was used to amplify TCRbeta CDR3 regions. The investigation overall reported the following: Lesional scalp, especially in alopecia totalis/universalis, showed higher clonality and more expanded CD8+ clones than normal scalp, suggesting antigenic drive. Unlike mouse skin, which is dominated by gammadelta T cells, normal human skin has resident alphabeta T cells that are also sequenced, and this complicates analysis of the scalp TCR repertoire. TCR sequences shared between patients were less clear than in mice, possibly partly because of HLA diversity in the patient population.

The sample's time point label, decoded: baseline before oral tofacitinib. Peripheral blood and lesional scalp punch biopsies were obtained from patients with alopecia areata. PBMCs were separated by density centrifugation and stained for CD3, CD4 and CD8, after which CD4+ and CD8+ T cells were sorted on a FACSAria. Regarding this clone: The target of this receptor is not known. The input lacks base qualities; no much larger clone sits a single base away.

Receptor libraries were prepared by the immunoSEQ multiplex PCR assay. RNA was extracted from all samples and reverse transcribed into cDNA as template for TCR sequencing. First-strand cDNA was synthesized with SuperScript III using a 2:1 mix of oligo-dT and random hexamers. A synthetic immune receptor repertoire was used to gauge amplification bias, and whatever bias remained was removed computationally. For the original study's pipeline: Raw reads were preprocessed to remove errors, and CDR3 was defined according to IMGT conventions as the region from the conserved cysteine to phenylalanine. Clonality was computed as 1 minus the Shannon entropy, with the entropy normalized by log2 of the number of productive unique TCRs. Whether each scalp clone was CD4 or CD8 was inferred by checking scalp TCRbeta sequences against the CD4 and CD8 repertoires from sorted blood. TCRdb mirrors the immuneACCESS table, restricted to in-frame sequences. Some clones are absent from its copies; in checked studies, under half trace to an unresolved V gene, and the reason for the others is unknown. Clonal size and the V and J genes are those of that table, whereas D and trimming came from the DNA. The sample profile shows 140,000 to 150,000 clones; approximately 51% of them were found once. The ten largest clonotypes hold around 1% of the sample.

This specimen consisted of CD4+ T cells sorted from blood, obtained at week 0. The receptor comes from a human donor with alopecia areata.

The CDR3 loop reads CASSPTGRIEQYF. The sequenced DNA: TGTGCCAGCAGCCCGACAGGGCGAATCGAGCAGTACTTC. This receptor chain uses TRBV7-7 and TRBJ2-7, and 7 junction bases match TRBD1. The germline V gene (reference sequence) sets CDR1 to SSHAT and CDR2 to FNYEAQ. The germline V end is reduced by 5 bases and the J end by 6 bases; junction bases left unmatched: 7. The CDR3 starts with the cysteine, ends with the phenylalanine, and has 13 residues. Of the read, only the CDR3 DNA is kept; its 39 bases are in frame from base 1. Joined to the reference TRBV7-7 and TRBJ2-7 proteins, this CDR3 gives the full variable domain: GAGVSQSPRYKVTKRGQDVTLRCDPISSHATLYWYQQALGQGPEFLTYFNYEAQPDKSGLPSDRFSAERPEGSISTLTIQRTEQRDSAMYRCASSPTGRIEQYFGPGTRLTVT.